These 3 T cell receptor beta chains were all obtained from the same sample, sequenced in a study of cytomegalovirus exposure and HLA in healthy donors. Primers included in the PCR were 60 Vbeta and 13 Jbeta primers. The data were produced by immunoSEQ multiplex PCR, yet TCRdb's version contains in-frame clones alone and is incomplete. The repertoire consists of approximately 160,000 clones, with about 64% occurring once and the leading ten covering 2.5% to 3.5%. The sample was PBMCs. The source of these receptors is a woman in her 30s in good health and CMV-seropositive.

This chain joins TRBV11-3 and TRBJ2-2; 9 nucleotides agree with TRBD2. V shed 4 bases and J 4 bases; nucleotides not matched to a gene: 4. The CDR3 runs to 15 residues. The germline gives CDR1 SGHNT, CDR2 YENEEA. For the CDR3, the DNA is TGTGCCAGCAGCTCCCGCGGGGGGGGCACCGGGGAGCTGTTTTTT. This encodes CASSSRGGGTGELFF.

In the case of this clone: The same CDR3 can be traced to other DNA sequences in this sample. This chain joins TRBV5-1 and TRBJ2-7; TRBD1 is a possible D gene (5 bases). There are 17 residues in the CDR3. The V end lost 4 bases, the J end lost 2 bases, and 22 bases lay between the germline ends. The V gene's germline CDR1 is SGHRS and CDR2 YFSETQ. The CDR3 region has the DNA TGCGCCAGCAGCCCGTTGGGCACCTCACAGGATACCTACGAGCAGTACTTC. Encoded protein: CASSPLGTSQDTYEQYF.

The V call is TRBV29-1, the J call TRBJ2-3; TRBD1 matches at 9 bases. V gave up 7 bases and J gave up 14 bases; unmatched junction bases: 10. There are 11 residues in the CDR3. Germline V CDR1 and CDR2: SQVTM, ANQGSEA. The CDR3 DNA follows: TGCAGCGGTGACCGGGACAGGGAAAGGTATTTT. It yields the protein CSGDRDRERYF.